Shown below are 21 T cell receptor beta chains from a single sample sequenced in a study of regulatory T cells in long-lasting Graves disease. Time point defined: newly diagnosed GD, antithyroid drugs for less than 3 months. Following extraction of RNA from PBMCs, that RNA was used to make the TCR library. CDR3-region Arm-PCR and iRepertoire HTBI primers produced the TCR beta libraries. TCRdb reprocessed the multiplex PCR reads with MiXCR, giving one entry per CDR3 protein. In the table there are over 350,000 distinct CDR3 sequences, around 15% of which are singletons. These data were also reused for a study on T cells in Graves' hyperthyroidism and ophthalmopathy.

The source was peripheral blood mononuclear cells (PBMCs), collected at new diagnosis, from a patient treated with antithyroid drugs. These TCRs come from a woman aged 45-59 years with Graves disease.

This clonotype occurred many times. The chain links TRBV14 to TRBJ2-1; D gene uncertain. The J call may be mistaken, given a closer DNA end match to TRBJ2-5. The CDR3 extends over 14 amino acids. Germline-derived CDR1 and CDR2 are SGHDN and FVKESK. This chain's CDR3 is CASSQEGTTETQYF. The CDR3, as DNA: TGTGCCAGCAGCCAAGAGGGTACTACGGAGACCCAGTACTTC.

In its sample, this clonotype was seen a few times. This rearrangement joins TRBV5-6 to TRBJ2-7, with D possibly called TRBD1 or TRBD2 (5 bases each). The CDR3 runs 13 residues. V was cut by 5 bases and J by 7 bases, with 16 bases left in between. Germline CDR1 is SGHDT and CDR2 is YYEEEE. CDR3 DNA sequence: TGTGCCAGCAGAGGACATTCTCGGGGAGAGCAGTACTTC. Its protein is CASRGHSRGEQYF.

This clonotype was detected ten times or more. The chain is built from TRBV7-9 and TRBJ2-3; 8 bases agree with TRBD2. Trimming at V came to 5 bases and at J to 5 bases, leaving 12 bases not matched to a gene. CDR3 length: 16 amino acids. The germline gives CDR1 SEHNR, CDR2 FQNEAQ (reference sequence). CDR3 coding DNA: TGTGCCAGCAGCCGACGCGGGGGGCCCAGTATAGATACGCAGTATTTT. Translating it yields CASSRRGGPSIDTQYF. The whole variable domain, remainder taken from reference TRBV7-9 and TRBJ2-3, is DTGVSQNPRHKITKRGQNVTFRCDPISEHNRLYWYRQTLGQGPEFLTYFQNEAQLEKSRLLSDRFSAERPKGSFSTLEIQRTEQGDSAMYLCASSRRGGPSIDTQYFGPGTRLTVL.

This clonotype appeared a few times. This chain uses TRBV29-1 with TRBJ2-3; 7 nucleotides match TRBD2. The trim removed 7 bases at V and 5 bases at J, leaving 9 bases unmatched. Germline CDR1 and CDR2: SQVTM and ANQGSEA. CDR3 length equals 13 residues. The CDR3 region has the DNA TGCAGCGCCGGCGGACTAGTAGGAGATACGCAGTATTTT. Encoded protein: CSAGGLVGDTQYF.

This clonotype was counted ten times or more. The genes are TRBV27 and TRBJ2-1; possible D gene TRBD2, 5 bases. Trimming removed 6 bases at V and 3 bases at J, with 18 bases between. CDR3 length: 16 residues. Germline CDR1 and CDR2: MNHEY and SMNVEV (reference sequence). The CDR3 here is CASSLDIAAGYNEQFF. The DNA of the CDR3 is TGTGCCAGCAGCTTAGACATTGCGGCGGGCTACAATGAGCAGTTCTTC.

The table lists this clonotype with a few counts. This chain uses TRBV9 with TRBJ2-7, with a weak D call TRBD2 (6 bases). The CDR3 consists of 15 residues. The ends were cut back, 0 bases at V and 2 bases at J, with 12 bases in the middle. CDR1 is SGDLS, CDR2 YYNGEE, per germline. The DNA for the CDR3 is TGTGCCAGCAGCGTAGGAGGGACTGGTACCTACGAGCAGTACTTC. Translated, it gives CASSVGGTGTYEQYF.

This clonotype was counted a few times. The J gene is TRBJ2-3, the V gene TRBV6-9, with 10 bases aligning to TRBD1. With V trimmed by 3 bases and J by 3 bases, 6 bases remained unmatched. CDR1 is MNHGY and CDR2 is SVAAGI in the germline V gene. The CDR3 has 16 residues. The CDR3 spells CASSYGGTGVTDTQYF. The CDR3 coding sequence is TGTGCCAGCAGTTACGGTGGGACAGGGGTGACAGATACGCAGTATTTT.

This CDR3 reads CASSSLGRENIQYF. In nucleotides, the CDR3 is TGTGCCAGTAGCAGCCTTGGGAGGGAAAACATTCAGTACTTC. The chain has TRBV19 and TRBJ2-4; 7 bases fit TRBD2. The length of the CDR3 is 14 residues. The V and J ends lost 6 bases and 5 bases, in that order; junction bases with no gene match: 7. Germline values: CDR1 LNHDA, CDR2 SQIVND (reference sequence).

This clonotype has just a few counts. CDR3 DNA sequence: TGTGCCAGCAGCAAACCGGGACTAGACGAAGAGCAGTACTTC. This gives the protein CASSKPGLDEEQYF. This chain uses TRBV28 with TRBJ2-7; 8 nucleotides line up with TRBD2. The trim removed 6 bases at V and 7 bases at J, leaving 11 bases unmatched. The length of the CDR3 is 14 residues. Germline V gene sequence: CDR1 MDHEN, CDR2 SYDVKM. Using reference TRBV28 and TRBJ2-7 for the parts outside the CDR3, the full variable domain is DVKVTQSSRYLVKRTGEKVFLECVQDMDHENMFWYRQDPGLGLRLIYFSYDVKMKEKGDIPEGYSVSREKKERFSLILESASTNQTSMYLCASSKPGLDEEQYFGPGTRLTVT.

The chain recombines TRBV19 with TRBJ2-3, with D possibly being TRBD1 or TRBD2 (5 bases each). The CDR3 totals 14 residues. Trimming took 5 bases from V and 0 from J, leaving 9 bases between them. Germline CDR1 and CDR2: LNHDA and SQIVND (reference sequence). The CDR3 spells CASSPRDSTDTQYF. CDR3 bases: TGTGCCAGTAGTCCAAGGGACAGCACAGATACGCAGTATTTT.

V is TRBV9 and J is TRBJ1-4; D possibly corresponds to TRBD1 (5 bases). The CDR3 extends over 14 amino acids. Trimming removed 1 base at V and 3 bases at J, with 7 bases between. Germline CDR1 SGDLS, CDR2 YYNGEE. This chain's CDR3 is CASSVSGSNEKLFF. The CDR3 DNA follows: TGTGCCAGCAGCGTATCAGGGTCTAATGAAAAACTGTTTTTT.

A remark on this clonotype: This may come from a read error, since a much larger clone is one base off. The chain uses TRBV6-5 and TRBJ2-7; tentatively, D is TRBD2 (5 bases). The ends were cut back, 1 base at V and 3 bases at J, with 19 bases in the middle. The CDR3 has 17 amino acids. Germline V gene sequence: CDR1 MNHEY, CDR2 SVGAGI. The CDR3 nucleotides are TGTGCCAGCAGTTACTACTCTGGTAGGTCCGGGGACTACGAGCAGTACTTC. Encoded protein: CASSYYSGRSGDYEQYF.

This clonotype appeared a few times. The chain recombines TRBV19 with TRBJ2-5; no clear D gene. The CDR3 totals 12 residues. In germline, CDR1 is LNHDA, CDR2 SQIVND (reference sequence). V was shortened by 5 bases and J by 4 bases, with 8 bases between the two germline ends. CDR3 loop: CASSGDLETQYF. The DNA for the CDR3 is TGTGCCAGTAGTGGGGATCTAGAGACCCAGTACTTC. Full variable domain (rest looked up from reference TRBV19 and TRBJ2-5): DGGITQSPKYLFRKEGQNVTLSCEQNLNHDAMYWYRQDPGQGLRLIYYSQIVNDFQKGDIAEGYSVSREKKESFPLTVTSAQKNPTAFYLCASSGDLETQYFGPGTRLLVL.

V is TRBV10-3 and J is TRBJ2-2; TRBD2 might be the D (6 bases). The CDR3 consists of 15 residues. CDR1 ENHRY and CDR2 SYGVKD come from the germline V gene. The V end was cut by 4 bases, the J end by 2 bases, with 11 bases between. CDR3 in DNA: TGTGCCATCAGTGTTGCGGGATTAAACACCGGGGAGCTGTTTTTT. Its translation: CAISVAGLNTGELFF.

This clonotype was counted many times. The chain is built from TRBV7-9 and TRBJ2-6, with 8 bases fitting TRBD1. The germline V gene has CDR1 SEHNR and CDR2 FQNEAQ (reference sequence). The J segment lost 0 bases and the V segment lost 6 bases, leaving 7 bases of the junction unmatched. This CDR3 has 17 residues. The CDR3 coding sequence is TGTGCCAGCAGGACTCCCCAGGGGGCCTCTGGGGCCAACGTCCTGACTTTC. It encodes CASRTPQGASGANVLTF.

This clonotype showed up many times. This chain connects TRBV20-1 to TRBJ2-5, with 7 bases fitting TRBD1. Per germline, CDR1 DFQATT and CDR2 SNEGSKA (reference sequence). J gave up 4 bases and V 5 bases, and 10 bases lay outside the gene matches. The CDR3 covers 14 residues. For the CDR3, the DNA is TGCAGTGCTCGACAGGGTCGGGTTGGAGAGACCCAGTACTTC. Translation: CSARQGRVGETQYF.

V is TRBV7-6 and J is TRBJ2-2, with D perhaps given as TRBD1 or TRBD2 (6 bases each). V lost 1 base and J 4 bases, leaving 13 bases between the germline ends. The germline CDR1 and CDR2 sequences are SGHVS and FNYEAQ. The CDR3 totals 16 residues. The CDR3, as DNA: TGTGCCAGCAGCTTAGAGGGGGGAGTCATCACCGGGGAGCTGTTTTTT. This translates into CASSLEGGVITGELFF.

Many counts were recorded for this clonotype. This CDR3 is CASSPLREDLYNEQFF. In nucleotides, the CDR3 is TGTGCCAGCAGCCCATTGCGGGAGGATCTCTACAATGAGCAGTTCTTC. The chain carries TRBV12-3 or TRBV12-4 and TRBJ2-1, with 8 bases that match TRBD2. V lost 6 bases to trimming and J lost 3 bases; unmatched junction nucleotides: 10. The CDR3 has 16 amino acids.

This clonotype was seen at least ten times. V usage is TRBV12-3 or TRBV12-4 and J usage is TRBJ2-3, with 12 bases fitting TRBD2. The CDR3 totals 16 residues. The ends lost 6 bases at V and 4 bases at J; junction bases unmatched: 8. The CDR3 region is CASSSRLAGDADTQYF. The CDR3 DNA reads as TGTGCCAGCAGCTCACGACTAGCGGGAGACGCAGATACGCAGTATTTT.

Worth noting for this clonotype: With a much larger clone just one base away, this may be a read error. The chain is built from TRBV27 and TRBJ2-2; TRBD2 is a possible D gene (5 bases). The CDR3 sequence is 15 residues long. Germline V gene sequence: CDR1 MNHEY, CDR2 SMNVEV (reference sequence). CDR3: CASSSPGVNTRELFF. CDR3 DNA: TGTGCCAGCAGTTCCCCCGGGGTGAACACCAGGGAGCTGTTTTTT.

V gene TRBV5-8 combines with J gene TRBJ2-7; 10 bases agree with TRBD1. Germline-derived CDR1 and CDR2 are SGHTS and YDEGEE. The CDR3 runs 16 residues. V lost 2 bases, J lost 5 bases, and 10 bases stayed unmatched. This CDR3 reads CASSFCTGTGVHEQYF. The CDR3 DNA follows: TGTGCCAGCAGCTTCTGCACCGGGACAGGGGTCCACGAGCAGTACTTC.